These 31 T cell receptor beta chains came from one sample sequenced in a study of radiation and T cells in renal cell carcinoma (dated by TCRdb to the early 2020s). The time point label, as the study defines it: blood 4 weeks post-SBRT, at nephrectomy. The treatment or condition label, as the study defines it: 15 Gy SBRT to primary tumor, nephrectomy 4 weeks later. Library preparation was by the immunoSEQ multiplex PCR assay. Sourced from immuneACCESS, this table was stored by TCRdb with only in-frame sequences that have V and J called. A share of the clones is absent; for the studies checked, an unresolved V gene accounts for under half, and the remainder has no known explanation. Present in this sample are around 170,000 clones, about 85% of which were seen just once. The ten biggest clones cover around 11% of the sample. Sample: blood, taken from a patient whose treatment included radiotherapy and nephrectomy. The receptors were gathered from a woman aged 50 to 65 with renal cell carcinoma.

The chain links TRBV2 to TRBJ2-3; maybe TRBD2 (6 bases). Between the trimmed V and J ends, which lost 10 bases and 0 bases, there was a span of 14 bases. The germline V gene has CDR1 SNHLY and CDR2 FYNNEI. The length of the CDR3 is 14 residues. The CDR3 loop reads CATDAGLSTDTQYF. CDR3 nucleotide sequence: TGTGCCACCGACGCGGGACTGAGCACAGATACGCAGTATTTT.

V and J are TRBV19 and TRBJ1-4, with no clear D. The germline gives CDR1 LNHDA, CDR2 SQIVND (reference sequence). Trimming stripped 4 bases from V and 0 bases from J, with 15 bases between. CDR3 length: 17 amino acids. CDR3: CASSSPHASATNEKLFF. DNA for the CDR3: TGTGCCAGTAGTAGTCCCCATGCTTCGGCAACTAATGAAAAACTGTTTTTT.

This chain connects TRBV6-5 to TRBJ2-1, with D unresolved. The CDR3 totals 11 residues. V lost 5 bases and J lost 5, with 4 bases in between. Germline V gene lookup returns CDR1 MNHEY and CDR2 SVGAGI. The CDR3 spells CASSDNNEQFF. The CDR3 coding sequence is TGTGCCAGCAGTGACAACAATGAGCAGTTCTTC.

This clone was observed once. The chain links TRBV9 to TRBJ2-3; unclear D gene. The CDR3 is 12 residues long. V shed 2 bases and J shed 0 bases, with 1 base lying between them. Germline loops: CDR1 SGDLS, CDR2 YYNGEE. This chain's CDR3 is CASSVSTDTQYF. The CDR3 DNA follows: TGTGCCAGCAGCGTTAGCACAGATACGCAGTATTTT.

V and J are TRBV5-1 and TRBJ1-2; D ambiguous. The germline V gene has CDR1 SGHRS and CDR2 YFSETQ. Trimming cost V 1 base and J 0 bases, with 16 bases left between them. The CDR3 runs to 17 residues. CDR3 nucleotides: TGCGCCAGCAGCTTGAGGGTCAGCCTAACCTCTAACTATGGCTACACCTTC. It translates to CASSLRVSLTSNYGYTF.

CDR3 DNA sequence: TGCGCCAGCAGCCAAGATGGGGGCGTAGGAGGAGAGTTCTTC. Encoded protein: CASSQDGGVGGEFF. The V and J genes are TRBV4-3 and TRBJ2-1, with D perhaps TRBD1 (6 bases). Trimming pared 0 bases from V and 14 bases from J, leaving 17 bases between. The CDR3 covers 14 residues. Germline V gene lookup returns CDR1 LGHNA and CDR2 YSLEER.

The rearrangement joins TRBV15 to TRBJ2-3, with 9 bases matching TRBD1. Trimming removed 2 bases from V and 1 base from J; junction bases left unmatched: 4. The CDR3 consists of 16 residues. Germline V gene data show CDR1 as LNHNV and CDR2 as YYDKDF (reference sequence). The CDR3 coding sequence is TGTGCCACCAGCAGATCCCGGGACAGGGGCACAGATACGCAGTATTTT. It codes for CATSRSRDRGTDTQYF.

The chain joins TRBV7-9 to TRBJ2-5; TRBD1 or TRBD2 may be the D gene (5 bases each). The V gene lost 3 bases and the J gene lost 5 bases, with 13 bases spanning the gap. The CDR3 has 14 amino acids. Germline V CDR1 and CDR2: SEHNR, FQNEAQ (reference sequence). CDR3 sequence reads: CASSFGTAGETQYF. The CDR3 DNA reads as TGTGCCAGCAGCTTCGGGACGGCGGGTGAGACCCAGTACTTC.

This chain's CDR3 is CASSQGISDGYTF. For the CDR3, the DNA is TGTGCCAGCAGCCAGGGAATTTCTGATGGCTACACCTTC. V usage is TRBV5-4 and J usage is TRBJ1-2; tentative D call: TRBD1 (5 bases). Germline assignment: CDR1 SGHNT and CDR2 YYREEE (reference sequence). CDR3 length: 13 amino acids. The ends were cut back, 4 bases at V and 6 bases at J, with 13 bases in the middle.

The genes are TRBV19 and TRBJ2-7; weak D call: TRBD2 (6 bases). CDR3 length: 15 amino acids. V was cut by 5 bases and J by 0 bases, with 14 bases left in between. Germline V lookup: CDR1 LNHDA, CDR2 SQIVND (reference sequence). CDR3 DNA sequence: TGTGCCAGTAGTGGACCGGGGGAAATCTCCTACGAGCAGTACTTC. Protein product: CASSGPGEISYEQYF.

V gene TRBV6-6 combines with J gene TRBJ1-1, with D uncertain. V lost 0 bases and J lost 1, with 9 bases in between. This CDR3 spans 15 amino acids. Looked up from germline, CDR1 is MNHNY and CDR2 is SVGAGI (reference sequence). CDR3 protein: CASSYSGPRNTEAFF. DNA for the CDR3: TGTGCCAGCAGTTACTCTGGGCCCCGGAACACTGAAGCTTTCTTT.

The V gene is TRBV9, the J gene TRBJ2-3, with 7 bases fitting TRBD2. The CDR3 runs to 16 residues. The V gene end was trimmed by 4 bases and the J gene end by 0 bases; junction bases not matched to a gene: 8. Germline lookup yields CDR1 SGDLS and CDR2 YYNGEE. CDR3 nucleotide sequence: TGTGCCAGCAGCCCATGGGGGGGGACTAGCACAGATACGCAGTATTTT. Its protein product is CASSPWGGTSTDTQYF. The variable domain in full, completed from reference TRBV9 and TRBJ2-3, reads DSGVTQTPKHLITATGQRVTLRCSPRSGDLSVYWYQQSLDQGLQFLIQYYNGEERAKGNILERFSAQQFPDLHSELNLSSLELGDSALYFCASSPWGGTSTDTQYFGPGTRLTVL.

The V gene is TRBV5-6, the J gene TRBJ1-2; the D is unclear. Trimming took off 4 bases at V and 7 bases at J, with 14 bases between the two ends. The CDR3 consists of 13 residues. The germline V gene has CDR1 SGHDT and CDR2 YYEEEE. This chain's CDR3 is CASSANGPLGYTF. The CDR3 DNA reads TGTGCCAGCAGCGCGAACGGGCCGCTTGGCTACACCTTC.

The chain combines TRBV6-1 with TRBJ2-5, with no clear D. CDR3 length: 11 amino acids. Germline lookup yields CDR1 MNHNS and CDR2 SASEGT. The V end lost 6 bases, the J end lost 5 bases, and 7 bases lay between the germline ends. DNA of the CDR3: TGTGCCAGCAGACTTCAGGAGACCCAGTACTTC. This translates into CASRLQETQYF.

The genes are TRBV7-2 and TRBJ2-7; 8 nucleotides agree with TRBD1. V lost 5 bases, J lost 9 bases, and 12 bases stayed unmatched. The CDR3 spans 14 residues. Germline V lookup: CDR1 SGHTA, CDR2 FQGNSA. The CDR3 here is CASSRPGQAAGQYF. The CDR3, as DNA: TGTGCCAGCAGCCGACCGGGACAGGCGGCGGGGCAGTACTTC.

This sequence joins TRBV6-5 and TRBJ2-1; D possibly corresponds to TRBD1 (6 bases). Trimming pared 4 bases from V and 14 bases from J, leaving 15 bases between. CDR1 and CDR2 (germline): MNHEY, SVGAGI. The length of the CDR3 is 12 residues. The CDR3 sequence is CASSSTRDIKFF. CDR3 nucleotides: TGTGCCAGCAGTTCAACCCGGGACATTAAGTTCTTC.

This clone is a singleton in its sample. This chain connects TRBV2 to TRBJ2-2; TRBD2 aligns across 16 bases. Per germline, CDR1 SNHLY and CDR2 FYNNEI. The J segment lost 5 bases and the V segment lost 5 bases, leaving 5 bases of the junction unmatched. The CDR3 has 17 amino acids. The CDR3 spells CASSKGLAGGPTGELFF. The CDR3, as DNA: TGTGCCAGCAGTAAGGGACTAGCGGGGGGGCCAACCGGGGAGCTGTTTTTT.

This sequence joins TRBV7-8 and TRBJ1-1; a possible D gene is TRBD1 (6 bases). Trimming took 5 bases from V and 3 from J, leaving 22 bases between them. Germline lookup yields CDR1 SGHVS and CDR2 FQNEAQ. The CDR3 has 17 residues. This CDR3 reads CASSKLEWTARDTEAFF. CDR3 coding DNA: TGTGCCAGCAGCAAACTCGAATGGACAGCGAGGGACACTGAAGCTTTCTTT.

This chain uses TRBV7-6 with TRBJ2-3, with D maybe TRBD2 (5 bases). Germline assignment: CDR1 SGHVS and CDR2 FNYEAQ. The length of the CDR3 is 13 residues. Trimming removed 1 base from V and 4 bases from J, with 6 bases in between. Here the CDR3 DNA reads TGTGCCAGCAGCTTAGGTAGCGCAGATACGCAGTATTTT. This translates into CASSLGSADTQYF.

The chain's CDR3 is CSVGGGSNEQFF. The CDR3, as DNA: TGCAGCGTTGGCGGGGGTAGCAATGAGCAGTTCTTC. The genes are TRBV29-1 and TRBJ2-1; 7 positions agree with TRBD2. V dropped 4 bases and J dropped 6; count of bases not matched to a gene: 3. This CDR3 comprises 12 residues. The germline V gene has CDR1 SQVTM and CDR2 ANQGSEA.

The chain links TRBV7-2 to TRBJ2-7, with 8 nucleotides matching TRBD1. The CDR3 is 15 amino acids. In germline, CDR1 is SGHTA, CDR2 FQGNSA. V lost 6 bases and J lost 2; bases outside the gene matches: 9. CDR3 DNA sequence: TGTGCCAGCAGACCCGACAGGGGCCGCCCCTACGAGCAGTACTTC. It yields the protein CASRPDRGRPYEQYF.

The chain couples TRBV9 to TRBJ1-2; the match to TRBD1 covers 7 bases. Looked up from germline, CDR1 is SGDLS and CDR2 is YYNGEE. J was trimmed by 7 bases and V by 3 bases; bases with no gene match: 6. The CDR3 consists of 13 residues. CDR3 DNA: TGTGCCAGCAGCGGGACAGGACGACGTGGCTACACCTTC. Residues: CASSGTGRRGYTF.

This chain's CDR3 is CASSLIGYEQYF. CDR3 in DNA: TGTGCCAGCAGCTTAATAGGCTACGAGCAGTACTTC. This sequence joins TRBV7-8 and TRBJ2-7; D remains ambiguous. CDR1 is SGHVS and CDR2 is FQNEAQ in the germline V gene. Between the trimmed V and J ends, which lost 2 bases and 3 bases, there was a span of 5 bases. The CDR3 is 12 amino acids.

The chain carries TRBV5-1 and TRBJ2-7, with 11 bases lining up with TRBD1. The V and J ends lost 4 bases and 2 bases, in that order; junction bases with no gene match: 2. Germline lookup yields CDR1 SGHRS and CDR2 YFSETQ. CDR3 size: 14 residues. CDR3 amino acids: CASSAGQGAYEQYF. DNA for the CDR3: TGCGCCAGCAGCGCGGGACAGGGGGCCTACGAGCAGTACTTC.

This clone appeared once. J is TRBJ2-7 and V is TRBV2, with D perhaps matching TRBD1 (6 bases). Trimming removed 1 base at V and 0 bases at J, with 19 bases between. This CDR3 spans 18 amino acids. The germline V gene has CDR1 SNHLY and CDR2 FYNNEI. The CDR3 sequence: CASSEGGLHYQDSYEQYF. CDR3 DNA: TGTGCCAGCAGTGAAGGGGGGCTCCATTATCAGGACTCCTACGAGCAGTACTTC.

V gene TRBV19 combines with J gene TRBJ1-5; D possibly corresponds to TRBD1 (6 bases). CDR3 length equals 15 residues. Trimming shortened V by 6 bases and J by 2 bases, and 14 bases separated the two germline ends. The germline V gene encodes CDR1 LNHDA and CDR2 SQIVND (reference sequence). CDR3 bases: TGTGCCAGTAGGTACTCAGGGGCCGGCAATCAGCCCCAGCATTTT. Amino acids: CASRYSGAGNQPQHF. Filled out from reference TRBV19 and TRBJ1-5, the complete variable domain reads DGGITQSPKYLFRKEGQNVTLSCEQNLNHDAMYWYRQDPGQGLRLIYYSQIVNDFQKGDIAEGYSVSREKKESFPLTVTSAQKNPTAFYLCASRYSGAGNQPQHFGDGTRLSIL.

The CDR3 coding sequence is TGTGCCAGCAGCTTATTAGGGGGGCCGAGCCACGAGACCCAGTACTTC. Amino acid sequence: CASSLLGGPSHETQYF. The chain uses TRBV7-9 and TRBJ2-5; D possibly uses TRBD1 or TRBD2 (6 bases each). Trimming cost V 2 bases and J 5 bases, with 18 bases left between them. Germline loops: CDR1 SEHNR, CDR2 FQNEAQ (reference sequence). This CDR3 has 16 amino acids.

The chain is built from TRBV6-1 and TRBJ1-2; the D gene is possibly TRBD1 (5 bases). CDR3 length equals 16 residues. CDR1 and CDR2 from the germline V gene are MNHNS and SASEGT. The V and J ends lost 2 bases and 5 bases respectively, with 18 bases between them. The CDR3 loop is CASSESLQGVWYGYTF. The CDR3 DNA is TGTGCCAGCAGTGAAAGTCTCCAGGGTGTATGGTATGGCTACACCTTC.

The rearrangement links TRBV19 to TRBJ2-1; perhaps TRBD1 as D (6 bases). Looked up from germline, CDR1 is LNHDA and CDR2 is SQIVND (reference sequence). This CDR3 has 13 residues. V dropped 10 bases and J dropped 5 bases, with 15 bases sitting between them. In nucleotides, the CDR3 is TGTGCCAAAGGGGGTACAGGGAACAATGAGCAGTTCTTC. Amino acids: CAKGGTGNNEQFF. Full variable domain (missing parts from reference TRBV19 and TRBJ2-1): DGGITQSPKYLFRKEGQNVTLSCEQNLNHDAMYWYRQDPGQGLRLIYYSQIVNDFQKGDIAEGYSVSREKKESFPLTVTSAQKNPTAFYLCAKGGTGNNEQFFGPGTRLTVL.

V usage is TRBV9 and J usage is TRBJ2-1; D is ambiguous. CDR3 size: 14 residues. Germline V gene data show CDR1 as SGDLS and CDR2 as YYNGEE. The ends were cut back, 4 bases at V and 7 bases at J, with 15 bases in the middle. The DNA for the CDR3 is TGTGCCAGCAGCCTAGACCTTCAAGGGAATGAGCAGTTCTTC. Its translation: CASSLDLQGNEQFF.

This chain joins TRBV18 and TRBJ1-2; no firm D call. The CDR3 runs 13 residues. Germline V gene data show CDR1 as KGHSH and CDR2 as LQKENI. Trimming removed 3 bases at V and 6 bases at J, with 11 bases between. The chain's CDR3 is CASSPQADHGYTF. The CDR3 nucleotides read TGTGCCAGCTCACCTCAGGCAGACCATGGCTACACCTTC.